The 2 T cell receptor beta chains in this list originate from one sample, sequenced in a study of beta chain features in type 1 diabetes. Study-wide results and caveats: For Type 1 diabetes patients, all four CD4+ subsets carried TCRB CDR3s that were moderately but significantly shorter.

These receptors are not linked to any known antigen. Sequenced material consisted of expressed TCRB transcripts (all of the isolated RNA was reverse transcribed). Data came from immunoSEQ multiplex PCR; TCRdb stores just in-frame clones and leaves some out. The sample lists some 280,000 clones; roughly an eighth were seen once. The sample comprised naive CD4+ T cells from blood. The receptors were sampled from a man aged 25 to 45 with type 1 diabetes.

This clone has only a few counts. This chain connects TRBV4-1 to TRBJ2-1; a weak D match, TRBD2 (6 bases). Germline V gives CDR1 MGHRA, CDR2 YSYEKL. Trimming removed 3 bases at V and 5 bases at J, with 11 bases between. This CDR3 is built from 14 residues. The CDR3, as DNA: TGCGCCAGCAGCCAGCGGGACTCAAACAATGAGCAGTTCTTC. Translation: CASSQRDSNNEQFF.

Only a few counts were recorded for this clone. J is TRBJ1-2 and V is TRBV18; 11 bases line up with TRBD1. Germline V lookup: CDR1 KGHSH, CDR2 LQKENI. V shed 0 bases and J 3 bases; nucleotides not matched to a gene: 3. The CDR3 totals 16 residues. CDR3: CASSPPTGQGDYGYTF. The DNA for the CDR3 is TGTGCCAGCTCACCACCGACGGGACAGGGGGACTATGGCTACACCTTC.